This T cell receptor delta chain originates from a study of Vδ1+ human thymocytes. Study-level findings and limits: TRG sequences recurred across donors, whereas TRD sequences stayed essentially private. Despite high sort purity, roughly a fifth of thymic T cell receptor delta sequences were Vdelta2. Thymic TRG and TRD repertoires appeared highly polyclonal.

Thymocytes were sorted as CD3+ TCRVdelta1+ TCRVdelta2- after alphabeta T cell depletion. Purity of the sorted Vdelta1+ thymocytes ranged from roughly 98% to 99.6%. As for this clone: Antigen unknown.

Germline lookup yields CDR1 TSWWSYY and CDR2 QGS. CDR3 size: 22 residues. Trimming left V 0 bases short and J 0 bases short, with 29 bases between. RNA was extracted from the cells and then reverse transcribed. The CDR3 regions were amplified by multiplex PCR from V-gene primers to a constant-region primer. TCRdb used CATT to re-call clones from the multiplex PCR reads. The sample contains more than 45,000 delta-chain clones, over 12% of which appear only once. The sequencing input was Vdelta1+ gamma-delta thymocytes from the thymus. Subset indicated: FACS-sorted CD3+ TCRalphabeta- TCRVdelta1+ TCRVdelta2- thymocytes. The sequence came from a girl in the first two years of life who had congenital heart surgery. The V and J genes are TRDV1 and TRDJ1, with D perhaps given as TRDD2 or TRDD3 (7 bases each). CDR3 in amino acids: CALGELNLPGGPVRWYTDKLIF. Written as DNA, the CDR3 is TGTGCTCTTGGGGAACTAAACCTTCCTGGGGGCCCGGTCAGGTGGTACACCGATAAACTCATCTTT.